The 18 T cell receptor beta chains presented below share a single source sample, sequenced in a study of T-cell memory formation after mild COVID-19. One entry per CDR3 protein, called by TCRdb with MiXCR from the 5' RACE reads. This table holds around 340,000 distinct CDR3 sequences, roughly an eighth found once. Sequenced input: PBMCs or a T cell subset sorted from them (not recorded which). The receptors here all came from a man aged 18 to 29 who had mild COVID-19 (a few samples of this study predate the infection). Cell type and time point are not known.

The V call is TRBV18, the J call TRBJ1-5, with TRBD1 matching 9 bases. Unmatched junction bases numbered 10, after V lost 6 bases and J lost 7 bases. Per the germline V gene, CDR1 is KGHSH and CDR2 is LQKENI. The CDR3 length is 15 residues. The CDR3 DNA is TGTGCCAGCTCTCCCAGGACAGGGGTTGAGCAGCCCCAGCATTTT. It encodes CASSPRTGVEQPQHF.

This clonotype was counted at least ten times. V usage is TRBV7-2 and J usage is TRBJ2-7; tentative D call: TRBD2 (6 bases). V was cut by 5 bases and J by 7 bases, with 9 bases left in between. Germline V gene lookup returns CDR1 SGHTA and CDR2 FQGNSA. The CDR3 is made up of 11 amino acids. The CDR3 DNA follows: TGTGCCAGCAGCCCGGGGGTTGAGCAGTACTTC. This gives the protein CASSPGVEQYF.

This clonotype turned up a few times. The chain employs TRBV19 and TRBJ1-2, with D possibly matching TRBD1 (6 bases). CDR1 LNHDA and CDR2 SQIVND come from the germline V gene (reference sequence). This CDR3 contains 15 residues. Deletions cut 4 bases from V and 4 bases from J, with 16 bases between. The CDR3, as DNA: TGTGCCAGTAGTACAAGGACAGAGAGGAGCTATGGCTACACCTTC. Translation gives CASSTRTERSYGYTF.

This clonotype was observed a few times. V usage is TRBV7-3 and J usage is TRBJ2-3; either TRBD1 or TRBD2 may fit D (5 bases each). The CDR3 has 14 residues. Germline loops: CDR1 SGHTA, CDR2 FQGTGA. Trimming took 5 bases from V and 5 from J, leaving 14 bases between them. This CDR3 is CASSPGPEGDTQYF. The DNA of the CDR3 is TGTGCCAGCAGCCCGGGACCCGAGGGAGATACGCAGTATTTT.

In this sample, this clonotype turned up many times. This chain joins TRBV7-3 and TRBJ2-1, with 8 bases matching TRBD2. The V gene's germline CDR1 is SGHTA and CDR2 FQGTGA. This CDR3 region has 14 residues. With 3 bases clipped from V and 3 bases from J, the junction kept 1 base outside the gene matches. The CDR3 sequence is CASSFSGDYNEQFF. DNA of the CDR3: TGTGCCAGCAGCTTTAGCGGGGACTACAATGAGCAGTTCTTC.

This clonotype was observed a few times. The chain couples TRBV6-5 to TRBJ1-2; D unresolved. Germline values: CDR1 MNHEY, CDR2 SVGAGI. Between the trimmed V and J ends, which lost 1 base and 1 base, there was a span of 16 bases. This CDR3 has 17 amino acids. CDR3 sequence reads: CASSYYDDGGINYGYTF. In DNA form, the CDR3 reads TGTGCCAGCAGTTACTACGACGACGGTGGCATTAACTATGGCTACACCTTC.

This clonotype showed up just a few times. The chain combines TRBV6-6 with TRBJ2-5; the D gene is possibly TRBD1 (5 bases). The germline V and J ends were trimmed by 8 bases and 4 bases, with 8 bases remaining between them. The germline CDR1 and CDR2 sequences are MNHNY and SVGAGI (reference sequence). The CDR3 runs 11 residues. The CDR3 loop is CASGQGETQYF. The CDR3 bases are TGTGCCAGCGGCCAGGGAGAGACCCAGTACTTC.

This clonotype was found a few times. The rearrangement links TRBV7-2 to TRBJ1-1; TRBD1 aligns across 7 bases. V trimming: 5 bases; J trimming: 4 bases; junction bases outside the gene matches: 16. This CDR3 has 17 residues. Per germline, CDR1 SGHTA and CDR2 FQGNSA. In nucleotides, the CDR3 is TGTGCCAGCAGCCGCACTACTTTAGCAGGGGGGCCCACTGAAGCTTTCTTT. Translating it yields CASSRTTLAGGPTEAFF.

This clonotype was detected a few times. This sequence joins TRBV4-1 and TRBJ2-7, with 9 bases that match TRBD2. Germline-derived CDR1 and CDR2 are MGHRA and YSYEKL. There are 16 residues in the CDR3. V lost 0 bases to trimming and J lost 5 bases; unmatched junction nucleotides: 8. CDR3 DNA sequence: TGCGCCAGCAGCCAAGATCCTAGGCTAGCGGGGCACGAGCAGTACGTC. Encoded protein: CASSQDPRLAGHEQYV.

The chain carries TRBV7-9 and TRBJ1-4, with TRBD1 as a possible D gene (6 bases). In germline, CDR1 is SEHNR, CDR2 FQNEAQ (reference sequence). The CDR3 extends over 14 amino acids. V was trimmed by 1 base and J by 8 bases, leaving 11 bases between them. The CDR3, as DNA: TGTGCCAGCAGCTTAGGACAGGTTCCGGAAAAACTGTTTTTT. Protein: CASSLGQVPEKLFF.

This clonotype was seen a few times. This chain links TRBV6-4 with TRBJ2-3, with D tentatively TRBD1 (5 bases). Trimming cost V 4 bases and J 3 bases, with 11 bases left between them. Germline V gene data show CDR1 as MRHNA and CDR2 as SNTAGT. The CDR3 runs to 14 residues. Here the CDR3 DNA reads TGTGCCAGCAGTGCTCAGGGTCGGACAGATACGCAGTATTTT. Translated: CASSAQGRTDTQYF.

The DNA of the CDR3 is TGTGCCAGCAGTTACCGTTTGGGAGATACGCAGTATTTT. It codes for CASSYRLGDTQYF. This rearrangement joins TRBV6-5 to TRBJ2-3, with D unresolved. Germline CDR1 MNHEY, CDR2 SVGAGI. The CDR3 runs 13 residues. Trimming shortened V by 2 bases and J by 5 bases, and 8 bases separated the two germline ends.

The chain employs TRBV7-7 and TRBJ2-3, with D possibly matching TRBD2 (7 bases). This CDR3 has 15 amino acids. The V gene lost 3 bases and the J gene lost 2 bases, with 12 bases spanning the gap. The germline CDR1 and CDR2 sequences are SSHAT and FNYEAQ (reference sequence). The CDR3 sequence is CASSLGAGATDTQYF. As DNA, the CDR3 is TGTGCCAGCAGCTTGGGGGCGGGGGCCACAGATACGCAGTATTTT.

The genes are TRBV28 and TRBJ2-7; D is undetermined. The CDR3 runs 14 residues. Germline CDR1 reads MDHEN; CDR2 reads SYDVKM. V was pared by 4 bases and J by 0 bases, with 10 bases between. The CDR3 DNA follows: TGTGCCAGCAGTTCCTTTGACGGCTCCTACGAGCAGTACTTC. Protein sequence: CASSSFDGSYEQYF.

The chain has TRBV6-5 and TRBJ2-7, with D possibly TRBD2 on 5 matching bases. V shed 8 bases and J shed 2 bases, with 22 bases lying between them. Germline V gene data show CDR1 as MNHEY and CDR2 as SVGAGI. The CDR3 runs to 16 residues. The CDR3 loop reads CASSLLPLELTYEQYF. The CDR3 nucleotides read TGTGCCAGCTCTCTTCTCCCACTAGAGTTAACCTACGAGCAGTACTTC.

This clonotype qualifies as large. The rearrangement uses TRBV14 and TRBJ1-2; 9 bases align to TRBD1. The CDR3 has 13 amino acids. Trimming at V came to 5 bases and at J to 2 bases, leaving 0 bases not matched to a gene. Per the germline V gene, CDR1 is SGHDN and CDR2 is FVKESK. CDR3 residues: CASSGTGNYGYTF. In DNA, the CDR3 is TGTGCCAGCAGCGGGACAGGGAACTATGGCTACACCTTC.

This clonotype has more than one count but fewer than ten. This chain connects TRBV24-1 to TRBJ1-1; D possibly corresponds to TRBD1 (5 bases). The length of the CDR3 is 13 residues. The V gene's germline CDR1 is KGHDR and CDR2 SFDVKD. Deletions cut 9 bases from V and 4 bases from J, with 14 bases between. The CDR3 nucleotides are TGTGCCACCTCAAGGGGAAGCGGCACTGAAGCTTTCTTT. This gives the protein CATSRGSGTEAFF.

The chain has TRBV6-5 and TRBJ1-1; D remains unclear. This CDR3 is built from 12 residues. The ends were cut back, 6 bases at V and 11 bases at J, with 16 bases in the middle. Germline V lookup: CDR1 MNHEY, CDR2 SVGAGI. The CDR3 region is CASSPTGLLAFF. CDR3 sequence (DNA): TGTGCCAGCAGCCCTACCGGGCTTCTGGCTTTCTTT.